This T cell receptor (beta chain) is from a study of blood T cell repertoires in COVID-19 (dated by TCRdb to the early 2020s). Notes on the research overall: The collaborator samples originated in the United States, Italy and Spain and spanned the acute and convalescent phases of COVID-19. Subjects who had been exposed to COVID-19, were actively infected with it, or had recovered from it provided the deeply sampled blood TCRbeta repertoires that made up the dataset. Where available, HLA class I and class II types were taken from metadata supplied by the sample provider and were not determined by assay-based typing. The material from the prospective study consisted of cDNA or gDNA derived from T cells, B-cell-depleted T cells, or PBMCs. The repertoires were released in a freely available public database meant as a resource for research on the immune response to SARS-CoV-2. The samples were drawn from two sources: the first 160 participants of the ongoing ImmuneRACE study, and 1,254 subjects contributed by 6 global collaborators. Sample metadata almost always included a de-identified subject ID, COVID-19 status, age in years and sex. Study-wide findings and limitations: How much clinical and demographic metadata was included differed by source and by participant, and the metadata was provided uncurated.

The germline V gene encodes CDR1 SGHNT and CDR2 YYREEE (reference sequence). V lost 0 bases and J lost 7 bases; the stretch between them is 10 bases long. From the cysteine through the phenylalanine, the CDR3 covers 13 amino acids. The sequence is cut down to CDR3 DNA, 39 bases in frame from base 1. Remarks on this clone: Its antigen remains undetermined. No much larger clone is present one base from it, and per-base qualities are unavailable.

In Seattle, one collaborating source enrolled patients while the infection was active and tracked those patients longitudinally over the course of disease. Collaborating institutions collected whole blood in K2EDTA tubes following their own protocols. For TCRbeta analysis, collaborator samples were shipped as frozen whole blood, as isolated PBMCs, or as DNA extracted from either sample type. The immunoSEQ Assay, a bias-controlled multiplex PCR, was used to amplify TCRbeta CDR3 regions from genomic DNA. On the authors' methods: Within the assay, amplification of reference gene primers was used to estimate how many nucleated cells each sample contained. To quantify the absolute abundance of each unique TCRbeta CDR3 rearrangement, sequence reads were collapsed and filtered. For each sample, productive Simpson clonality was calculated as the square root of Simpson's diversity index over productive rearrangements. This immuneACCESS table, as held by TCRdb, lists in-frame sequences with V and J called but not all clones. Of the missing ones, under half trace to an unresolved V gene in checked studies; the others have no known cause. That table furnishes V, J and clone size, whereas the DNA furnished D and trimming. The sample table lists about 390,000 clones, over 75% of them with a count of one. 2.3% of the sample is held by the ten biggest clonotypes.

This sequence originates from a woman aged 55-70 years with COVID-19, enrolled during active disease. The rearrangement joined TRBV5-4 to TRBJ1-2; the best D guess is TRBD1, with 5 bases matching. The sample comprised peripheral blood. Read as DNA, the sequence is TGTGCCAGCAGCTTGGACAGGACTATTGGCTACACCTTC. The translation is CASSLDRTIGYTF.